The clone carrying this T cell receptor (beta chain) was recorded only once. This record comes from a study of T cells after somatic rescue of genetic block. The CDR3 contains 15 residues. Germline V gene lookup returns CDR1 LNHDA and CDR2 SQIVND (reference sequence). Trimming stripped 11 bases from V and 0 bases from J, with 19 bases between. Clones were read by immunoSEQ multiplex PCR, and TCRdb kept only the in-frame ones, dropping some. This sample has tens of thousands of clones; about nine tenths occur once, and the top ten carry about 2.9%. The source material was peripheral blood mononuclear cells (PBMCs). This sequence was found in a man aged 35 to 55. The gene calls are TRBV19 and TRBJ1-1; D not certain. CDR3 DNA sequence: TGTGCCGGTATAGACGGCCAGTTAATGAACACTGAAGCTTTCTTT. It encodes CAGIDGQLMNTEAFF.